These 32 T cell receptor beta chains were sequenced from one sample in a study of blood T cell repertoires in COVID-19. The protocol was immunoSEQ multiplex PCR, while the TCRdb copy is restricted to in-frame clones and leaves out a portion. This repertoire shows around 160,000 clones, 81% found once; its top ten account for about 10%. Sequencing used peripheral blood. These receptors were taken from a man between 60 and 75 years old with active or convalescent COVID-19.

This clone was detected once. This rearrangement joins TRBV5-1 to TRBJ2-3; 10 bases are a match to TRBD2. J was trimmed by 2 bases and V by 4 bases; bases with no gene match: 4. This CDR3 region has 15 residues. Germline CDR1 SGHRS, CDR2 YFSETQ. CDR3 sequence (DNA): TGCGCCAGCAGCATTAGCGGGGGGTCCACAGATACGCAGTATTTT. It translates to CASSISGGSTDTQYF.

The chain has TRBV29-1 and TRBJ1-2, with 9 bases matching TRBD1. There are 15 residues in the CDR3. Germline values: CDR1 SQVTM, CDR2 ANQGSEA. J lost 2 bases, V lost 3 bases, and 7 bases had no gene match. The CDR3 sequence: CSVEAYRGQNYGYTF. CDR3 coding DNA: TGCAGCGTTGAGGCTTACAGGGGGCAGAACTATGGCTACACCTTC.

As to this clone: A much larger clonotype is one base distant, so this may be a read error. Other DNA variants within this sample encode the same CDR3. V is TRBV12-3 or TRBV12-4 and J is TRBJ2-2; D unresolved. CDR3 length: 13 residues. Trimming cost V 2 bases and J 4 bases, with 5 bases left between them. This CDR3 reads CASSLTGTGELFF. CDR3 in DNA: TGTGCCAGCAGTTTAACCGGCACCGGGGAGCTGTTTTTT.

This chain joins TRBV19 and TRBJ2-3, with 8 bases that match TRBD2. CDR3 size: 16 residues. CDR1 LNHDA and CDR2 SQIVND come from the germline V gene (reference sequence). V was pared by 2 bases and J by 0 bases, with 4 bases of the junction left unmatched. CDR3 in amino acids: CASSIRGGRSTDTQYF. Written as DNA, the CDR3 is TGTGCCAGTAGTATAAGGGGCGGGAGGAGCACAGATACGCAGTATTTT.

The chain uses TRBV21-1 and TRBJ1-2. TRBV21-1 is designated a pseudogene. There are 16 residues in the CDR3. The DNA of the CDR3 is TGTGCCAGCAGCAAAGAGGCAGGGGAGGGCTTGGCTGGCTACACCTTC. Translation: CASSKEAGEGLAGYTF.

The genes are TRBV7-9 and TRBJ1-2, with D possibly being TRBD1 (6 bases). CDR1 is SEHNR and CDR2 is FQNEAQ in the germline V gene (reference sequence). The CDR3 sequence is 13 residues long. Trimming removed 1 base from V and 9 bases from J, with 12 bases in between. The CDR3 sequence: CASSLGTGQSYTF. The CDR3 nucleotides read TGTGCCAGCAGCTTAGGAACAGGGCAGAGCTACACCTTC.

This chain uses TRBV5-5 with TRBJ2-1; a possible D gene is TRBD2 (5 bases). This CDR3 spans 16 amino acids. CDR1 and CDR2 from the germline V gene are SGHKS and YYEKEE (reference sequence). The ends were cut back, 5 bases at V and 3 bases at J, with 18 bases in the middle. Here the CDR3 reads CASRTGTGNIYNEQFF. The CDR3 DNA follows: TGTGCCAGCAGGACCGGAACGGGAAACATCTACAATGAGCAGTTCTTC.

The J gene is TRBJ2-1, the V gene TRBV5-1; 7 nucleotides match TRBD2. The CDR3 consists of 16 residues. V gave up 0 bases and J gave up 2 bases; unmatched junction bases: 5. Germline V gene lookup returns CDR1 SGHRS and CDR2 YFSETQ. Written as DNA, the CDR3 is TGCGCCAGCAGCTTGGGGGCTAGCGGACCCTACAATGAGCAGTTCTTC. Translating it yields CASSLGASGPYNEQFF.

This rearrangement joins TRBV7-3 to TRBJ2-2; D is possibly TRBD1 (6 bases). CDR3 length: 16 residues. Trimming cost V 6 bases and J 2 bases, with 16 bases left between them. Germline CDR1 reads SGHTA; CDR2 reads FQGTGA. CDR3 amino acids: CASSFQGGPNTGELFF. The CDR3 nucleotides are TGTGCCAGCAGTTTTCAAGGGGGACCCAACACCGGGGAGCTGTTTTTT.

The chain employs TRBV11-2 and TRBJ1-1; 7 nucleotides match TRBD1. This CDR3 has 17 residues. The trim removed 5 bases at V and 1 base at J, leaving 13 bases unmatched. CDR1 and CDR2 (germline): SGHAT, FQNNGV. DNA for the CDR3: TGTGCCAGCAGCCCCCGACAGGGACGGTCTCCGAACACTGAAGCTTTCTTT. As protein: CASSPRQGRSPNTEAFF.

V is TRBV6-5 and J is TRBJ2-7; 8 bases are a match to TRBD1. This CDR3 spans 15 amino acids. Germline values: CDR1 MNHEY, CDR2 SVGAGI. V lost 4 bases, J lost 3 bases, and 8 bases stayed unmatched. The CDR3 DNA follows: TGTGCCAGCAGTTGGACAGGGTCGTTGGACTACGAGCAGTACTTC. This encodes CASSWTGSLDYEQYF.

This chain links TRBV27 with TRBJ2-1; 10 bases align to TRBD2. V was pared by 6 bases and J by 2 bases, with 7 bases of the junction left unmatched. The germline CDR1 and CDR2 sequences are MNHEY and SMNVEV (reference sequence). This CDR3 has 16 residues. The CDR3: CASRSLAGDTYNEQFF. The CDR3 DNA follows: TGTGCCAGCAGATCTCTAGCGGGAGACACCTACAATGAGCAGTTCTTC.

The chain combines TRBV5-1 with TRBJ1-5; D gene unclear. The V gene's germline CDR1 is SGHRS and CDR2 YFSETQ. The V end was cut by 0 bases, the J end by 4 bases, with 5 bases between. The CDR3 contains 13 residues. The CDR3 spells CASSLAENQPQHF. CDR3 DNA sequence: TGCGCCAGCAGCTTGGCAGAAAATCAGCCCCAGCATTTT.

CDR3 coding DNA: TGTGCCAGCAGCTTAAATACTGGAGGGGGCCCCGGGGAGCTGTTTTTT. Translating it yields CASSLNTGGGPGELFF. This chain uses TRBV7-6 with TRBJ2-2; D is possibly TRBD1 (7 bases). This CDR3 has 16 residues. The V and J ends lost 2 bases and 6 bases respectively, with 16 bases between them. CDR1 and CDR2 from the germline V gene are SGHVS and FNYEAQ.

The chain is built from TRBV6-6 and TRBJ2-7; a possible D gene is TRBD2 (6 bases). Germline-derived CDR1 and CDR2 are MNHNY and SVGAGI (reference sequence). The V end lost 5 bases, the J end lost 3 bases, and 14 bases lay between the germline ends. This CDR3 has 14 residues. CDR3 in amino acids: CASSQLREHYEQYF. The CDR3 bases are TGTGCCAGCAGTCAGCTACGGGAGCACTACGAGCAGTACTTC.

CDR3 DNA: TGTGCCAGCACTCAGAATAATTCACCCCTCCACTTT. This codes for CASTQNNSPLHF. The V and J genes are TRBV6-5 and TRBJ1-6; D remains unclear. Trimming cost V 7 bases and J 5 bases, with 6 bases left between them. CDR1 and CDR2 from the germline V gene are MNHEY and SVGAGI. The length of the CDR3 is 12 residues.

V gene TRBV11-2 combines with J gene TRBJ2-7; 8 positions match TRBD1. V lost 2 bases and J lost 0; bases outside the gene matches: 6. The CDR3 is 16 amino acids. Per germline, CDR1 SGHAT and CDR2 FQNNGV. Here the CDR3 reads CASSLLAGTGSYEQYF. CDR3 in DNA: TGTGCCAGCAGCTTACTCGCCGGGACAGGCTCCTACGAGCAGTACTTC. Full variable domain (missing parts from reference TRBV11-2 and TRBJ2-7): EAGVAQSPRYKIIEKRQSVAFWCNPISGHATLYWYQQILGQGPKLLIQFQNNGVVDDSQLPKDRFSAERLKGVDSTLKIQPAKLEDSAVYLCASSLLAGTGSYEQYFGPGTRLTVT.

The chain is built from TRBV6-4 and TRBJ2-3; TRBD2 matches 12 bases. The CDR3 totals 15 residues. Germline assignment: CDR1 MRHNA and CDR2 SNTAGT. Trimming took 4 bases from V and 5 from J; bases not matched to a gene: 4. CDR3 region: CASSVGLAGIDTQYF. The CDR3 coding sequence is TGTGCCAGCAGTGTTGGACTAGCGGGGATAGATACGCAGTATTTT.

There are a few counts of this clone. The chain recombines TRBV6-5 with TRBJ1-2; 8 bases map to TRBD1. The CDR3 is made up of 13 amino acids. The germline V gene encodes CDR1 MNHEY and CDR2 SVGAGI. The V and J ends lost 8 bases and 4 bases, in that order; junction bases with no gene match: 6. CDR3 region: CASGSGGPYGYTF. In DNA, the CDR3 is TGTGCCAGCGGGTCAGGGGGCCCCTATGGCTACACCTTC.

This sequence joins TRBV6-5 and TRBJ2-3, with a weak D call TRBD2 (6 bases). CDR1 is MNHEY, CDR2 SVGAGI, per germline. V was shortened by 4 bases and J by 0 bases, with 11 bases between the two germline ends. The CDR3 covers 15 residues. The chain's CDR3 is CASSSDGTSTDTQYF. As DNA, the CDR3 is TGTGCCAGCAGTTCGGACGGGACTAGCACAGATACGCAGTATTTT.

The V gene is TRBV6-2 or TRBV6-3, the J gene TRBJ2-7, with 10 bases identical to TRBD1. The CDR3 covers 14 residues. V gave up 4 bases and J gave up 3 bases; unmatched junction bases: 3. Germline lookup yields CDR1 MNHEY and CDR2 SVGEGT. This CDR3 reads CASSFWTGGYEQYF. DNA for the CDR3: TGTGCCAGCAGTTTTTGGACAGGGGGCTACGAGCAGTACTTC.

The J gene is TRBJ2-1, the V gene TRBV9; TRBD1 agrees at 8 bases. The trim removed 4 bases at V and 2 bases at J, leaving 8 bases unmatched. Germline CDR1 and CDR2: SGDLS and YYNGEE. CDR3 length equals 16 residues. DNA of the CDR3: TGTGCCAGCAGCAAACAGGGGGGCGAAACCTACAATGAGCAGTTCTTC. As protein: CASSKQGGETYNEQFF. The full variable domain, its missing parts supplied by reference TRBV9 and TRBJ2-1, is DSGVTQTPKHLITATGQRVTLRCSPRSGDLSVYWYQQSLDQGLQFLIQYYNGEERAKGNILERFSAQQFPDLHSELNLSSLELGDSALYFCASSKQGGETYNEQFFGPGTRLTVL.

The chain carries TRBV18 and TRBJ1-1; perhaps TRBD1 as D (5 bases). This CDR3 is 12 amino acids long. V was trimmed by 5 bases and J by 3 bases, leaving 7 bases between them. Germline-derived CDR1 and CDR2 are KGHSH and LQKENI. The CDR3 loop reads CASSWGDTEAFF. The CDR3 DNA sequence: TGTGCCAGCTCATGGGGGGACACTGAAGCTTTCTTT.

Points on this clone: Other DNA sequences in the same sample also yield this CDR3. The CDR3 DNA follows: TGTGCCAGCAGTTCGACAGGGAACACTGAAGCTTTCTTT. Its translation is CASSSTGNTEAFF. The chain has TRBV6-6 and TRBJ1-1; maybe TRBD1 (6 bases). The germline V gene has CDR1 MNHNY and CDR2 SVGAGI (reference sequence). The CDR3 is 13 residues long. V lost 4 bases and J lost 1, with 7 bases in between.

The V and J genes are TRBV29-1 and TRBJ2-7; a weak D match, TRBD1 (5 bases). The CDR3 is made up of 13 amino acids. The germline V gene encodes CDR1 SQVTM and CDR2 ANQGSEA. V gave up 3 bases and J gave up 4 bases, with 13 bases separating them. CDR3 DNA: TGCAGCGTTGAGGAAGACAGAAAATACGAGCAGTACTTC. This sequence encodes CSVEEDRKYEQYF.

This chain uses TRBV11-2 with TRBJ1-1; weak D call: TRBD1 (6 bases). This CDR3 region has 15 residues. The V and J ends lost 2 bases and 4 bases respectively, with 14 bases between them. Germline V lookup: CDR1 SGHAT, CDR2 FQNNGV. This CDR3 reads CASSLQAGVGTEAFF. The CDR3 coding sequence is TGTGCCAGCAGCTTACAAGCAGGGGTGGGCACTGAAGCTTTCTTT.

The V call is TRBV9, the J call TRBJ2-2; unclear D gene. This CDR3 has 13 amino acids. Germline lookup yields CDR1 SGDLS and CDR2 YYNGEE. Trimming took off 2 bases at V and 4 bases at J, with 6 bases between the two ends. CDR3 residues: CASSVTSTGELFF. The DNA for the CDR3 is TGTGCCAGCAGCGTTACCAGCACCGGGGAGCTGTTTTTT.

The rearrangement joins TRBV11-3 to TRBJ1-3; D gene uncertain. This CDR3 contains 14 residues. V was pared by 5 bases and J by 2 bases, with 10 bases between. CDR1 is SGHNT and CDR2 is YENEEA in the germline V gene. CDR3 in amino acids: CASSKRRPGNTIYF. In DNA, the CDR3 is TGTGCCAGCAGCAAAAGGAGGCCTGGAAACACCATATATTTT.

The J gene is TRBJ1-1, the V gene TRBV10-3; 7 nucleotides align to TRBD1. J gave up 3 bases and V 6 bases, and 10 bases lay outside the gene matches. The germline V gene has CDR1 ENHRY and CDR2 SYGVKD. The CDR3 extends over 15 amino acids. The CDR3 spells CAISAVNRGDTEAFF. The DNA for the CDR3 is TGTGCCATCAGCGCTGTGAACAGGGGTGACACTGAAGCTTTCTTT.

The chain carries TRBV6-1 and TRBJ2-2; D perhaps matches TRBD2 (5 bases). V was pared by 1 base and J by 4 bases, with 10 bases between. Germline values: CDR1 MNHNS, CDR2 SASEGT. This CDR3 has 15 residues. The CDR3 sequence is CASSEVGVGTGELFF. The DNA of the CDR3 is TGTGCCAGCAGTGAAGTGGGAGTCGGCACCGGGGAGCTGTTTTTT.

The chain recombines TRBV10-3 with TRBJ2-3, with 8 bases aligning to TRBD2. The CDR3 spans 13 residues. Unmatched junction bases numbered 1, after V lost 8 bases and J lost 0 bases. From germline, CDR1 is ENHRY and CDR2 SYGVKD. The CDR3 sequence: CAIRGGSTDTQYF. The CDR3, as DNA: TGTGCCATCCGGGGGGGGAGCACAGATACGCAGTATTTT.

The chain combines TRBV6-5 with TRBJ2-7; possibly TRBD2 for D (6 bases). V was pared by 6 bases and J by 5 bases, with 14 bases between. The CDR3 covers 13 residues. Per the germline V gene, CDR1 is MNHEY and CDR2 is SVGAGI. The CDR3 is CASRGPGRNEQYF. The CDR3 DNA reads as TGTGCCAGCAGAGGTCCAGGGAGGAACGAGCAGTACTTC.